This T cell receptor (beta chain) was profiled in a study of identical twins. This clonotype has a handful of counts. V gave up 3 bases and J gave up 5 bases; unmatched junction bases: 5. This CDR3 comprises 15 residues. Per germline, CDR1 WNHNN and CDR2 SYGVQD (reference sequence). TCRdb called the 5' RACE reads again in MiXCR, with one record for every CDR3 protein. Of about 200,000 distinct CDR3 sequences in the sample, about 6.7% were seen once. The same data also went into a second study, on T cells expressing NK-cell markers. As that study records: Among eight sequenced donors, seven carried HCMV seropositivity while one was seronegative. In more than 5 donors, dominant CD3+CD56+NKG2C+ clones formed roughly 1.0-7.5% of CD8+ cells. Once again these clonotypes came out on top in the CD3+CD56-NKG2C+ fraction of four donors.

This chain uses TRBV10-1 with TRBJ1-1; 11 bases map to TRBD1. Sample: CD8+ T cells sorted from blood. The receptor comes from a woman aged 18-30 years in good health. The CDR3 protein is CASSDTGTGGTEAFF. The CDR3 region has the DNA TGCGCCAGCAGTGACACCGGGACAGGGGGGACTGAAGCTTTCTTT.